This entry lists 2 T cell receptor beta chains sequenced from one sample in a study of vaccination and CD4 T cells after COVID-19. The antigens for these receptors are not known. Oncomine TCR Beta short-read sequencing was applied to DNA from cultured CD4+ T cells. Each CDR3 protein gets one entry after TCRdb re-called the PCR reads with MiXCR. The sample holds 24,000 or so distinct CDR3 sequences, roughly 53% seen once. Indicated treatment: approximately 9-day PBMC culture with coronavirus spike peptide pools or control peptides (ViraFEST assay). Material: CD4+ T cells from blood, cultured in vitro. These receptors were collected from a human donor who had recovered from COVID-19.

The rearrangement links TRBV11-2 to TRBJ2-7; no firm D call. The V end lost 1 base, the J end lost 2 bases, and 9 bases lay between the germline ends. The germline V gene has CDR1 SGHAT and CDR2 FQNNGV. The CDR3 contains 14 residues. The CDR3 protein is CASSLGSLTYEQYF. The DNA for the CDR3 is TGTGCCAGCAGCTTAGGCAGTCTTACCTACGAGCAGTACTTC.

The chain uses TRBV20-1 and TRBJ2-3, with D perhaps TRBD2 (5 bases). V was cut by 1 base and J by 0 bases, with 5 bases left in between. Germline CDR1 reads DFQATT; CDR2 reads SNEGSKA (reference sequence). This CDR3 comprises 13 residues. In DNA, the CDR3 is TGCAGTGCTAGAGGGACTAGCACAGATACGCAGTATTTT. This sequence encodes CSARGTSTDTQYF.